This is a list of T cell receptor beta chains from one sample in a study of identical twins. One entry per CDR3 protein, called by TCRdb with MiXCR from the 5' RACE reads. The table lists some 260,000 distinct CDR3 sequences, about 14% of them singletons. Sequencing was carried out using memory (CD45RO+) T cells sorted from blood. These receptors were obtained from a woman under 30 in good health. Both conserved end residues are part of each CDR3. Each record gives: V gene, D gene, CDR3 length, J gene, clone size, CDR3 protein, CDR3 DNA. A D gene is named only where the DNA matches it firmly. Not all rows give a size; the values are once, few, many and, for expanded clones, a class.

v_call: TRBV12-3/TRBV12-4; d_call: TRBD2; cdr3_length: 12; j_call: TRBJ2-7; clone_size: .; cdr3_aa: CASRGTSYEQYF; cdr3_nt: TGTGCCAGCAGGGGGACTAGCTACGAGCAGTACTTC
v_call: TRBV7-9; d_call: TRBD1; cdr3_length: 15; j_call: TRBJ2-4; clone_size: .; cdr3_aa: CASSLVGTGFNIQYF; cdr3_nt: TGTGCCAGCAGCTTAGTTGGGACAGGGTTCAACATTCAGTACTTC
v_call: TRBV10-3; d_call: .; cdr3_length: 15; j_call: TRBJ1-5; clone_size: .; cdr3_aa: CAISGAWGEDQPQHF; cdr3_nt: TGTGCCATCAGTGGAGCATGGGGAGAGGATCAGCCCCAGCATTTT
v_call: TRBV13; d_call: .; cdr3_length: 14; j_call: TRBJ2-7; clone_size: few; cdr3_aa: CASSLVVRAGEQYF; cdr3_nt: TGTGCCAGCAGCTTAGTTGTCCGGGCCGGGGAGCAGTACTTC
v_call: TRBV12-3/TRBV12-4; d_call: .; cdr3_length: 16; j_call: TRBJ1-1; clone_size: few; cdr3_aa: CASRRAGRLMNTEAFF; cdr3_nt: TGTGCCAGCAGGCGCGCCGGGCGCCTGATGAACACTGAAGCTTTCTTT
v_call: TRBV7-2; d_call: TRBD2; cdr3_length: 13; j_call: TRBJ2-1; clone_size: .; cdr3_aa: CASSLFGRNEQFF; cdr3_nt: TGTGCCAGCAGCTTATTCGGGAGGAATGAGCAGTTCTTC
v_call: TRBV5-1; d_call: .; cdr3_length: 14; j_call: TRBJ2-1; clone_size: .; cdr3_aa: CASSPATSYNEQFF; cdr3_nt: TGCGCCAGCAGCCCAGCAACCTCCTACAATGAGCAGTTCTTC
v_call: TRBV5-6; d_call: TRBD2; cdr3_length: 16; j_call: TRBJ2-3; clone_size: .; cdr3_aa: CASSLRLAGGLDTQYF; cdr3_nt: TGTGCCAGCAGCTTGCGGCTAGCGGGAGGATTGGATACGCAGTATTTT
v_call: TRBV7-2; d_call: TRBD2; cdr3_length: 17; j_call: TRBJ2-1; clone_size: few; cdr3_aa: CASLTQVAGASYNEQFF; cdr3_nt: TGTGCCAGCCTCACCCAGGTAGCGGGCGCCTCCTACAATGAGCAGTTCTTC
v_call: TRBV5-4; d_call: .; cdr3_length: 16; j_call: TRBJ1-5; clone_size: few; cdr3_aa: CASSLGPGDSNQPQHF; cdr3_nt: TGTGCCAGCAGCTTGGGGCCAGGGGATAGCAATCAGCCCCAGCATTTT
v_call: TRBV21-1; d_call: .; cdr3_length: 15; j_call: TRBJ2-7; clone_size: .; cdr3_aa: CASSMRGQGRDEQYF; cdr3_nt: TGTGCCAGCAGCATGCGGGGACAGGGGCGCGACGAGCAGTACTTC
v_call: TRBV20-1; d_call: .; cdr3_length: 13; j_call: TRBJ2-1; clone_size: few; cdr3_aa: CSARVGGTNEQFF; cdr3_nt: TGCAGTGCTAGAGTCGGTGGAACGAATGAGCAGTTCTTC
v_call: TRBV6-2/TRBV6-3; d_call: TRBD1; cdr3_length: 13; j_call: TRBJ1-2; clone_size: many; cdr3_aa: CASRDQGAYGYTF; cdr3_nt: TGTGCCAGCAGGGACCAGGGGGCGTATGGCTACACCTTC
v_call: TRBV12-3/TRBV12-4; d_call: .; cdr3_length: 13; j_call: TRBJ2-7; clone_size: few; cdr3_aa: CASLLGGSYEQYF; cdr3_nt: TGTGCCAGCCTTTTGGGTGGCTCCTACGAGCAGTACTTC
v_call: TRBV5-1; d_call: .; cdr3_length: 15; j_call: TRBJ1-5; clone_size: .; cdr3_aa: CASSLEGVWNQPQHF; cdr3_nt: TGCGCCAGCAGCTTGGAGGGTGTATGGAATCAGCCCCAGCATTTT
v_call: TRBV29-1; d_call: .; cdr3_length: 12; j_call: TRBJ2-7; clone_size: .; cdr3_aa: CSVTSGNYEQYF; cdr3_nt: TGCAGCGTAACCTCGGGGAACTACGAGCAGTACTTC
v_call: TRBV6-1; d_call: .; cdr3_length: 14; j_call: TRBJ1-3; clone_size: .; cdr3_aa: CASSEKGTGNTIYF; cdr3_nt: TGTGCCAGCAGTGAAAAAGGTACTGGAAACACCATATATTTT
v_call: TRBV29-1; d_call: .; cdr3_length: 13; j_call: TRBJ2-7; clone_size: .; cdr3_aa: CSVGAGITMVQYF; cdr3_nt: TGCAGCGTTGGGGCAGGGATTACGATGGTACAGTACTTC
v_call: TRBV7-9; d_call: .; cdr3_length: 16; j_call: TRBJ1-3; clone_size: few; cdr3_aa: CASSLGPGSSGNTIYF; cdr3_nt: TGTGCCAGCAGCTTAGGTCCAGGGTCCTCTGGAAACACCATATATTTT
v_call: TRBV24-1; d_call: .; cdr3_length: 13; j_call: TRBJ2-1; clone_size: .; cdr3_aa: CATSDSGAREQFF; cdr3_nt: TGTGCCACCAGTGATTCCGGGGCCCGTGAGCAGTTCTTC
v_call: TRBV7-8; d_call: TRBD1; cdr3_length: 16; j_call: TRBJ2-7; clone_size: .; cdr3_aa: CASSSLSHRGPYEQYF; cdr3_nt: TGTGCCAGCAGCTCCCTCTCTCACAGGGGACCCTACGAGCAGTACTTC
v_call: TRBV7-9; d_call: TRBD1; cdr3_length: 17; j_call: TRBJ1-6; clone_size: .; cdr3_aa: CASSLVGQGGFKSPLHF; cdr3_nt: TGTGCCAGCAGCTTAGTTGGACAGGGAGGGTTCAAATCACCCCTCCACTTT
v_call: TRBV11-3; d_call: .; cdr3_length: 13; j_call: TRBJ2-7; clone_size: many; cdr3_aa: CASSLTGYDEQYF; cdr3_nt: TGTGCCAGCAGCTTAACAGGGTACGATGAGCAGTACTTC
v_call: TRBV5-6; d_call: .; cdr3_length: 16; j_call: TRBJ2-3; clone_size: .; cdr3_aa: CASSGSAGASTDTQYF; cdr3_nt: TGTGCCAGCAGCGGATCGGCAGGGGCGAGCACAGATACGCAGTATTTT
v_call: TRBV7-7; d_call: .; cdr3_length: 15; j_call: TRBJ2-7; clone_size: few; cdr3_aa: CASSLAQGGTYEQYF; cdr3_nt: TGTGCTAGCAGCTTAGCGCAAGGAGGAACCTACGAGCAGTACTTC
v_call: TRBV7-9; d_call: .; cdr3_length: 15; j_call: TRBJ2-7; clone_size: .; cdr3_aa: CASSSERARHYEQYF; cdr3_nt: TGTGCCAGCAGCTCGGAGCGGGCGAGGCACTACGAGCAGTACTTC
v_call: TRBV7-3; d_call: .; cdr3_length: 14; j_call: TRBJ2-2; clone_size: few; cdr3_aa: CASSSASRGGELFF; cdr3_nt: TGTGCCAGCAGTTCGGCTAGCAGGGGCGGGGAGCTGTTTTTT
v_call: TRBV19; d_call: .; cdr3_length: 14; j_call: TRBJ1-1; clone_size: many; cdr3_aa: CASSANYRVGEAFF; cdr3_nt: TGTGCCAGTAGTGCCAACTACAGGGTCGGTGAAGCTTTCTTT
v_call: TRBV5-4; d_call: .; cdr3_length: 14; j_call: TRBJ1-1; clone_size: few; cdr3_aa: CASSLYAMNTEAFF; cdr3_nt: TGTGCCAGCAGCTTGTATGCGATGAACACTGAAGCTTTCTTT
v_call: TRBV5-1; d_call: TRBD2; cdr3_length: 13; j_call: TRBJ2-1; clone_size: .; cdr3_aa: CASSFGTSGGQFF; cdr3_nt: TGCGCCAGCAGCTTCGGGACTAGCGGGGGGCAGTTCTTC
v_call: TRBV7-9; d_call: TRBD1; cdr3_length: 16; j_call: TRBJ2-6; clone_size: .; cdr3_aa: CASNEQGISGANVLTF; cdr3_nt: TGTGCCAGCAACGAACAGGGGATCTCTGGGGCCAACGTCCTGACTTTC
v_call: TRBV7-9; d_call: TRBD1; cdr3_length: 14; j_call: TRBJ2-7; clone_size: few; cdr3_aa: CASSRQGTAYEQYF; cdr3_nt: TGTGCCAGCAGTCGACAGGGGACTGCCTACGAGCAGTACTTC
v_call: TRBV7-2; d_call: .; cdr3_length: 14; j_call: TRBJ1-1; clone_size: .; cdr3_aa: CASSFSGTTTEAFF; cdr3_nt: TGTGCCAGCAGCTTCTCCGGGACAACCACTGAAGCTTTCTTT
v_call: TRBV25-1; d_call: .; cdr3_length: 13; j_call: TRBJ2-5; clone_size: .; cdr3_aa: CASTRAGWKTQYF; cdr3_nt: TGTGCCAGCACGAGGGCAGGCTGGAAGACCCAGTACTTC
v_call: TRBV7-3; d_call: .; cdr3_length: 13; j_call: TRBJ2-5; clone_size: .; cdr3_aa: CASSLAERTPQYF; cdr3_nt: TGTGCCAGCAGCTTAGCGGAGCGGACGCCCCAGTACTTC
v_call: TRBV29-1; d_call: .; cdr3_length: 14; j_call: TRBJ2-3; clone_size: few; cdr3_aa: CSVEGVFSTDTQYF; cdr3_nt: TGCAGCGTTGAAGGTGTTTTTAGCACAGATACGCAGTATTTT
v_call: TRBV20-1; d_call: .; cdr3_length: 14; j_call: TRBJ2-7; clone_size: few; cdr3_aa: CSARDGGSFYEQYF; cdr3_nt: TGCAGTGCTAGAGATGGCGGGTCCTTCTACGAGCAGTACTTC
v_call: TRBV12-3/TRBV12-4; d_call: .; cdr3_length: 13; j_call: TRBJ2-7; clone_size: .; cdr3_aa: CASSAAGGWEQYF; cdr3_nt: TGTGCCAGCAGTGCGGCAGGGGGGTGGGAGCAGTACTTC
v_call: TRBV20-1; d_call: .; cdr3_length: 13; j_call: TRBJ1-5; clone_size: few; cdr3_aa: CSAREQLNQPQHF; cdr3_nt: TGCAGTGCTAGAGAACAGCTCAATCAGCCCCAGCATTTT
v_call: TRBV20-1; d_call: .; cdr3_length: 14; j_call: TRBJ2-1; clone_size: few; cdr3_aa: CSAPGESSYNEQFF; cdr3_nt: TGCAGTGCTCCCGGGGAGAGCTCCTACAATGAGCAGTTCTTC
v_call: TRBV29-1; d_call: .; cdr3_length: 12; j_call: TRBJ1-1; clone_size: .; cdr3_aa: CSAHPQGTEAFF; cdr3_nt: TGCAGCGCCCACCCGCAGGGGACTGAAGCTTTCTTT
v_call: TRBV4-2; d_call: TRBD2; cdr3_length: 17; j_call: TRBJ2-1; clone_size: few; cdr3_aa: CASSQWAAREGRNEQFF; cdr3_nt: TGTGCCAGCAGCCAATGGGCAGCGCGGGAGGGCCGAAATGAGCAGTTCTTC
v_call: TRBV29-1; d_call: TRBD2; cdr3_length: 14; j_call: TRBJ2-2; clone_size: .; cdr3_aa: CSVQEGRETGELFF; cdr3_nt: TGCAGCGTCCAGGAGGGGAGGGAAACCGGGGAGCTGTTTTTT
v_call: TRBV5-5; d_call: TRBD1; cdr3_length: 15; j_call: TRBJ2-7; clone_size: .; cdr3_aa: CASSGPGQGDHEQYF; cdr3_nt: TGTGCCAGCAGCGGGCCGGGACAGGGAGACCACGAGCAGTACTTC
v_call: TRBV20-1; d_call: .; cdr3_length: 12; j_call: TRBJ2-1; clone_size: few; cdr3_aa: CSARDHGPGVLF; cdr3_nt: TGCAGTGCTAGAGATCACGGTCCGGGGGTCCTATTC
v_call: TRBV20-1; d_call: .; cdr3_length: 11; j_call: TRBJ2-3; clone_size: .; cdr3_aa: CSAAPQGAQYF; cdr3_nt: TGCAGTGCCGCCCCCCAGGGCGCGCAGTATTTT
v_call: TRBV12-3/TRBV12-4; d_call: .; cdr3_length: 14; j_call: TRBJ2-3; clone_size: few; cdr3_aa: CASTRGGPTDTQYF; cdr3_nt: TGTGCCAGCACCAGAGGCGGCCCCACAGATACGCAGTATTTT
v_call: TRBV5-6; d_call: TRBD1; cdr3_length: 14; j_call: TRBJ2-2; clone_size: few; cdr3_aa: CASSWDRNTGELFF; cdr3_nt: TGTGCCAGCAGTTGGGACAGGAACACCGGGGAGCTGTTTTTT
v_call: TRBV7-3; d_call: TRBD1; cdr3_length: 16; j_call: TRBJ1-2; clone_size: .; cdr3_aa: CASSFQAGGGSGGYTF; cdr3_nt: TGTGCCAGCAGTTTCCAAGCAGGGGGCGGTTCTGGCGGCTACACCTTC
v_call: TRBV12-3/TRBV12-4; d_call: .; cdr3_length: 14; j_call: TRBJ2-1; clone_size: few; cdr3_aa: CASSGGASYNEQFF; cdr3_nt: TGTGCCAGCTCCGGGGGCGCGAGCTACAATGAGCAGTTCTTC
v_call: TRBV2; d_call: TRBD2; cdr3_length: 15; j_call: TRBJ2-7; clone_size: many; cdr3_aa: CASTLGTSAYYEQYF; cdr3_nt: TGTGCCAGCACTTTAGGGACTAGCGCCTACTACGAGCAGTACTTC
v_call: TRBV30; d_call: .; cdr3_length: 14; j_call: TRBJ1-2; clone_size: many; cdr3_aa: CAWASGIVGYGYTF; cdr3_nt: TGTGCCTGGGCATCAGGGATTGTCGGCTATGGCTACACCTTC
v_call: TRBV20-1; d_call: TRBD2; cdr3_length: 17; j_call: TRBJ2-2; clone_size: .; cdr3_aa: CSARDPSGGPNTGELFF; cdr3_nt: TGCAGTGCTAGAGATCCTAGCGGGGGACCTAACACCGGGGAGCTGTTTTTT
v_call: TRBV28; d_call: .; cdr3_length: 11; j_call: TRBJ1-4; clone_size: few; cdr3_aa: CASSFDEKLFF; cdr3_nt: TGTGCCAGCAGTTTCGATGAAAAACTGTTTTTT
v_call: TRBV14; d_call: .; cdr3_length: 14; j_call: TRBJ2-7; clone_size: many; cdr3_aa: CASSQGSGLYEQYF; cdr3_nt: TGTGCCAGCAGCCAAGGTTCTGGACTCTACGAGCAGTACTTC
v_call: TRBV15; d_call: .; cdr3_length: 13; j_call: TRBJ1-1; clone_size: .; cdr3_aa: CATSQSGAAEAFF; cdr3_nt: TGTGCCACCAGCCAATCCGGGGCCGCTGAAGCTTTCTTT
v_call: TRBV7-2; d_call: .; cdr3_length: 16; j_call: TRBJ1-2; clone_size: many; cdr3_aa: CASSFTRGSANYGYTF; cdr3_nt: TGTGCCAGCAGCTTCACGAGGGGTTCAGCTAACTATGGCTACACCTTC
v_call: TRBV12-3/TRBV12-4; d_call: TRBD2; cdr3_length: 16; j_call: TRBJ2-3; clone_size: .; cdr3_aa: CASSFRTSGSANTQYF; cdr3_nt: TGTGCCAGCAGTTTCCGGACTAGCGGGAGTGCGAATACGCAGTATTTT
v_call: TRBV27; d_call: .; cdr3_length: 15; j_call: TRBJ2-2; clone_size: .; cdr3_aa: CASSSLTRAAGELFF; cdr3_nt: TGTGCCAGCAGTTCTCTTACCCGGGCAGCCGGGGAGCTGTTTTTT